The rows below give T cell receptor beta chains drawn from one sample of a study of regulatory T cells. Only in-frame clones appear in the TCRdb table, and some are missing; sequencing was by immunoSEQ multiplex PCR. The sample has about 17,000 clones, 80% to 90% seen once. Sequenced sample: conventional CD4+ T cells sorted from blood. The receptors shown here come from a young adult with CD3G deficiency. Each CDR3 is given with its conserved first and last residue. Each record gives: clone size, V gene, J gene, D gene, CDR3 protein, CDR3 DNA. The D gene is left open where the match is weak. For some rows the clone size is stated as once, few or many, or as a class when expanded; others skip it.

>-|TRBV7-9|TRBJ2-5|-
CASSLGRGRGETQYF
TGTGCCAGCAGCTTAGGCAGGGGAAGAGGAGAGACCCAGTACTTC
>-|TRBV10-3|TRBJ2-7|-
CAISEWASSEQYF
TGTGCCATCAGTGAGTGGGCAAGTTCGGAGCAGTACTTC
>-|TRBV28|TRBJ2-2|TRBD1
CASRGTVSTGELFF
TGTGCCAGCAGGGGGACAGTGAGCACCGGGGAGCTGTTTTTT
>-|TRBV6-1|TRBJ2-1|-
CASILNNEQFF
TGTGCCAGCATCCTAAACAATGAGCAGTTCTTC
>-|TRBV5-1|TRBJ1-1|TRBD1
CASSFGTGGTTEAFF
TGCGCCAGCAGCTTCGGGACAGGGGGAACCACTGAAGCTTTCTTT
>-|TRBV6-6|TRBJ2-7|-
CASSYSKGVYEQYF
TGTGCCAGCAGTTACTCGAAAGGGGTTTACGAGCAGTACTTC
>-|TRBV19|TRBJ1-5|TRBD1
CASSLPQGAPGNQPQHF
TGTGCCAGTAGTTTGCCCCAGGGGGCTCCGGGCAATCAGCCCCAGCATTTT
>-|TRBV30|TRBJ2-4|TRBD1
CAWRPRGYANIQYF
TGTGCCTGGAGGCCCAGGGGGTACGCAAACATTCAGTACTTC
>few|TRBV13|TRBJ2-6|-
CASSLNGANVLTF
TGTGCCAGCAGCTTAAACGGGGCCAACGTCCTGACTTTC
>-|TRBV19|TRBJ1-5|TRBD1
CASSRRDRDTQPQHF
TGTGCCAGTAGTCGCCGGGACAGGGATACGCAGCCCCAGCATTTT
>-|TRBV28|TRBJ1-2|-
CASMTSRSHGYTF
TGTGCCAGCATGACATCTCGGAGCCATGGCTACACCTTC
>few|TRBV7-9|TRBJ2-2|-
CASSLAGAGELFF
TGTGCCAGCAGCTTAGCGGGGGCCGGGGAGCTGTTTTTT
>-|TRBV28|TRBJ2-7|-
CASSSPGLSYEQYF
TGTGCCAGCAGTTCTCCGGGCCTCTCCTACGAGCAGTACTTC
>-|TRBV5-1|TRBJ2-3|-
CASSLAGVGAQYF
TGCGCCAGCAGCCTGGCCGGGGTTGGGGCGCAGTATTTT
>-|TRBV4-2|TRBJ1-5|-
CASSQERGQPQHF
TGTGCCAGCAGCCAAGAAAGAGGTCAGCCCCAGCATTTT
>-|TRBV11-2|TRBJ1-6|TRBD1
CASSKGQGRNSPLHF
TGTGCCAGCAGCAAGGGACAGGGGAGAAATTCACCCCTCCACTTT
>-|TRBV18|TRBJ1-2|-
CASSPAQLTLGRGYTF
TGTGCCAGCTCACCAGCCCAGCTGACCCTTGGGAGAGGCTACACCTTC
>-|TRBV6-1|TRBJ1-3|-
CASSPGVFSGNTIYF
TGTGCCAGCTCACCAGGGGTCTTCTCTGGAAACACCATATATTTT
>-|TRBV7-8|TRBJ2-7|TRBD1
CASSHRTGIAEQYF
TGTGCCAGCAGCCACCGGACAGGGATCGCCGAGCAGTACTTC
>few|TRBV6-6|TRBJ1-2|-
CASSYSARGYTF
TGTGCCAGCAGTTACTCAGCAAGGGGCTACACCTTC
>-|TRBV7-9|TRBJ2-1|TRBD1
CASTSGTGGNEQFF
TGTGCCAGCACCTCCGGGACAGGGGGCAATGAGCAGTTCTTC
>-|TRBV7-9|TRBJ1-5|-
CASSLGDQPQHF
TGTGCCAGCAGCTTAGGGGATCAGCCCCAGCATTTT
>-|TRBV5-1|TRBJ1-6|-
CASSLDSAFNSPLHF
TGCGCCAGCAGCTTGGACAGTGCCTTCAATTCACCCCTCCACTTT
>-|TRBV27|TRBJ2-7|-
CASSLSWGPGYEQYF
TGTGCCAGCAGTTTATCCTGGGGTCCGGGGTACGAGCAGTACTTC
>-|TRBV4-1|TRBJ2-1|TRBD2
CASSQGSGGRANEQFF
TGCGCCAGCAGCCAAGGGTCAGGAGGGAGGGCCAATGAGCAGTTCTTC
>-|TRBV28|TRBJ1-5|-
CASSPDRFTQPQHF
TGTGCCAGCAGCCCTGACAGGTTTACTCAGCCCCAGCATTTT
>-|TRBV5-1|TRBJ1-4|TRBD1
CASSPSRQGWNEKLFF
TGCGCCAGCAGCCCCAGTCGACAGGGATGGAATGAAAAACTGTTTTTT
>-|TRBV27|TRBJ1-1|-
CASSLIGGTEAFF
TGTGCCAGCAGTCTCATAGGAGGCACTGAAGCTTTCTTT
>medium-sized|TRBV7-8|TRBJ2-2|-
CASSSGPILLNTGELFF
TGTGCCAGCAGCTCCGGCCCAATACTCTTGAACACCGGGGAGCTGTTTTTT
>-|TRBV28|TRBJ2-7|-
CASSLSTGRTPYEQYF
TGTGCCAGCAGTTTATCCACGGGGAGGACCCCCTACGAGCAGTACTTC
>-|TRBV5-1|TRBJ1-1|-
CASSLAPGVTTEAFF
TGCGCCAGCAGCTTGGCTCCAGGGGTGACCACTGAAGCTTTCTTT
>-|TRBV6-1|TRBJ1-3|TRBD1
CASRTTGSGNTIYF
TGTGCCAGCAGAACGACAGGGTCTGGAAACACCATATATTTT
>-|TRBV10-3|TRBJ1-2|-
CAISGERSSGSYTF
TGTGCCATCAGTGGCGAGAGATCATCGGGGAGCTACACCTTC
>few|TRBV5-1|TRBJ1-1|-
CASSLAGRTEAFF
TGCGCCAGCAGCTTAGCGGGAAGGACTGAAGCTTTCTTT
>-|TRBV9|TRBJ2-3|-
CASSVGVGDTDTQYF
TGTGCCAGCAGCGTGGGGGTCGGGGACACAGATACGCAGTATTTT
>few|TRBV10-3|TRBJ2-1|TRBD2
CAISGSTSGRSNEQFF
TGTGCCATCAGTGGCTCGACTAGCGGGAGATCGAATGAGCAGTTCTTC
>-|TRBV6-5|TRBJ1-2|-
CASSKQVNYGYTF
TGTGCCAGCAGTAAACAGGTTAACTATGGCTACACCTTC
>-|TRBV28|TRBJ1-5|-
CASSYRGARQPQHF
TGTGCCAGCAGTTATAGGGGAGCCCGACAGCCCCAGCATTTT
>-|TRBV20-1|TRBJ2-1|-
CSVRAVSEQFF
TGCAGTGTCAGAGCAGTGAGTGAGCAGTTCTTC
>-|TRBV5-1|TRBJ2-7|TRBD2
CASSLASGSYEQYF
TGCGCCAGCAGCTTGGCTAGCGGGAGCTACGAGCAGTACTTC
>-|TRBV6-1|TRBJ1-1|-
CATTLGGPYNTEAFF
TGTGCCACCACTTTGGGGGGGCCGTACAACACTGAAGCTTTCTTT
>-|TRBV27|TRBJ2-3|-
CASSPAGTALGTQYF
TGTGCCAGCAGTCCTGCAGGGACCGCTTTGGGTACGCAGTATTTT
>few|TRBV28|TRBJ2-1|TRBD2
CASSHIKRGVGNEQFF
TGTGCCAGCAGTCACATAAAGCGGGGGGTCGGCAATGAGCAGTTCTTC
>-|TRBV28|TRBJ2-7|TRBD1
CASNPLTGTGAEQYF
TGTGCCAGCAACCCCCTCACCGGGACAGGGGCCGAGCAGTACTTC
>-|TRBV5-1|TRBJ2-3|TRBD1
CASSQGDRGFTDTQYF
TGCGCCAGCAGCCAAGGGGACAGGGGATTTACAGATACGCAGTATTTT
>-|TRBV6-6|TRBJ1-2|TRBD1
CASSSTGFGYTF
TGTGCCAGCAGTTCGACAGGGTTCGGCTACACCTTC
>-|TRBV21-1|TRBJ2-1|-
CASSITLSSYNEQFF
TGTGCCAGCAGCATTACCCTCAGCTCCTACAATGAGCAGTTCTTC